This T cell receptor beta chain derives from a study of blood T cells in healthy people across ages. A sample-barcoded 5' primer and a J-beta primer mix were used in a second PCR of about 7 to 11 cycles. One entry per CDR3 protein results from TCRdb running MiXCR on the 5' RACE reads. The sample consists of around 650,000 distinct CDR3 sequences, roughly 32% of them appearing once. Sample: blood. This receptor was obtained from a woman of 80 years or more in good health.

DNA of the CDR3: TGTGCCAGCAGCGATAGGGGAGTTAATGAAAAACTGTTTTTT. It specifies CASSDRGVNEKLFF. V and J are TRBV28 and TRBJ1-4; possible D gene TRBD1, 5 bases. The germline gives CDR1 MDHEN, CDR2 SYDVKM. Trimming cost V 6 bases and J 4 bases, with 12 bases left between them. The CDR3 runs to 14 residues.